The 12 T cell receptor beta chains below come from one sample, sequenced in a study of vaccination effects on CD4 cells after COVID-19. The data were produced by immunoSEQ multiplex PCR, yet TCRdb's version contains in-frame clones alone and is incomplete. The top ten clones hold under 1.2% of a sample with around 81,000 clones, 60% to 80% of them seen once. ViraFEST assay sequencing came after antigen-specific CD4+ T cells were expanded with viral peptide pools. Isolation of CD4+ T cells took place after approximately ten days of culture. The vaccine given was either BNT162b2 or mRNA-1273, in two doses. No antigen is known for these receptors. Sequencing was performed on CD4+ T cells from PBMCs cultured with HCoV-OC43 spike peptides, taken after COVID-19 vaccination. Indicated subset: HCoV-OC43 spike overlapping peptide pool stimulation. These receptors all stem from a human donor who received a COVID-19 vaccine.

The V call is TRBV18, the J call TRBJ1-1; 9 bases match TRBD1. The germline V gene encodes CDR1 KGHSH and CDR2 LQKENI. The CDR3 is made up of 16 amino acids. J was trimmed by 6 bases and V by 0 bases; bases with no gene match: 8. The CDR3 DNA is TGTGCCAGCTCACCACCCCCACAGGGGGCTGTTTCTGAAGCTTTCTTT. This gives the protein CASSPPPQGAVSEAFF. The complete variable domain, with remaining parts taken from reference TRBV18 and TRBJ1-1, reads NAGVMQNPRHLVRRRGQEARLRCSPMKGHSHVYWYRQLPEEGLKFMVYLQKENIIDESGMPKERFSAEFPKEGPSILRIQQVVRGDSAAYFCASSPPPQGAVSEAFFGQGTRLTVV.

The table lists this clone with a count of one. This chain uses TRBV30 with TRBJ1-4; D gene unclear. The V end was cut by 2 bases, the J end by 3 bases, with 19 bases between. Germline CDR1 reads GTSNPN; CDR2 reads SVGIG (reference sequence). The CDR3 sequence is 17 residues long. The CDR3 nucleotides read TGTGCCTGGAGTCGAACCGGACCTGCCCGAGCTAATGAAAAACTGTTTTTT. It encodes CAWSRTGPARANEKLFF.

This clone came up a few times. CDR3 bases: TGCGCCAGCAGTACCGGGGGCCGCTCCTACAATGAGCAGTTCTTC. Amino acid sequence: CASSTGGRSYNEQFF. The chain is built from TRBV10-1 and TRBJ2-1; D possibly uses TRBD1 or TRBD2 (6 bases each). This CDR3 spans 15 amino acids. CDR1 and CDR2 (germline): WNHNN, SYGVQD (reference sequence). V lost 5 bases and J lost 0, with 11 bases in between.

V and J are TRBV29-1 and TRBJ1-1; TRBD1 matches 7 bases. Germline-derived CDR1 and CDR2 are SQVTM and ANQGSEA. The J segment lost 6 bases and the V segment lost 5 bases, leaving 6 bases of the junction unmatched. The CDR3 is 12 amino acids. The CDR3 here is CSVRRTGAEAFF. CDR3 DNA sequence: TGCAGCGTTCGTAGGACAGGCGCTGAAGCTTTCTTT.

This sequence joins TRBV18 and TRBJ1-6; D is unresolved. V lost 2 bases, J lost 6 bases, and 11 bases lay in between. The CDR3 is made up of 15 amino acids. Germline lookup yields CDR1 KGHSH and CDR2 LQKENI. The chain's CDR3 is CASSPSYRSNSPLHF. The CDR3 DNA reads as TGTGCCAGCTCACCATCATATAGGAGTAATTCACCCCTCCACTTT.

For the CDR3, the DNA is TGTGCCACCAGTGACCCTGGACAGGGCAACACAGATACGCAGTATTTT. This translates into CATSDPGQGNTDTQYF. The chain has TRBV24-1 and TRBJ2-3; the match to TRBD1 covers 8 bases. The J segment lost 2 bases and the V segment lost 4 bases, leaving 7 bases of the junction unmatched. This CDR3 is built from 16 residues. Germline CDR1 reads KGHDR; CDR2 reads SFDVKD.

This sequence joins TRBV6-5 and TRBJ2-5; 14 nucleotides match TRBD2. The CDR3 sequence is 15 residues long. V shed 6 bases, J shed 4 bases, and the junction held 4 bases outside the gene matches. The germline V gene has CDR1 MNHEY and CDR2 SVGAGI. The CDR3 DNA sequence: TGTGCCAGCAGAAGAGGACTAGCGGGGGGAGAGACCCAGTACTTC. The encoded protein is CASRRGLAGGETQYF.

CDR3 residues: CATSDPRQGRGELFF. CDR3 nucleotides: TGTGCCACCAGTGACCCTAGGCAGGGACGCGGGGAGCTGTTTTTT. This rearrangement joins TRBV24-1 to TRBJ2-2; TRBD1 or TRBD2 may be the D gene (5 bases each). Trimming shortened V by 4 bases and J by 7 bases, and 15 bases separated the two germline ends. The CDR3 has 15 amino acids. Germline V gene data show CDR1 as KGHDR and CDR2 as SFDVKD.

This CDR3 reads CASSSTGTARQYV. CDR3 coding DNA: TGTGCCAGCAGCTCTACCGGGACCGCCCGGCAGTACGTC. The chain joins TRBV7-8 to TRBJ2-7; D may correspond to TRBD1 or TRBD2 (5 bases each). Germline V gene lookup returns CDR1 SGHVS and CDR2 FQNEAQ. The ends were cut back, 4 bases at V and 9 bases at J, with 16 bases in the middle. CDR3 length: 13 amino acids.

The chain combines TRBV5-1 with TRBJ1-1, with D perhaps TRBD1 (6 bases). CDR3 length equals 15 residues. Germline values: CDR1 SGHRS, CDR2 YFSETQ. Trimming took off 4 bases at V and 1 base at J, with 14 bases between the two ends. The CDR3 region has the DNA TGCGCCAGCAGCAGAGCGGGACACGGGAACACTGAAGCTTTCTTT. Translation gives CASSRAGHGNTEAFF.

The chain recombines TRBV18 with TRBJ2-3, with 10 bases matching TRBD2. Germline V gene data show CDR1 as KGHSH and CDR2 as LQKENI. This CDR3 is built from 17 residues. Trimming cost V 0 bases and J 5 bases; bases outside gene matches: 8. The chain's CDR3 is CASSPPILAGSGDTQYF. As DNA, the CDR3 is TGTGCCAGCTCACCACCGATACTAGCGGGGTCCGGAGATACGCAGTATTTT.

V gene TRBV5-8 combines with J gene TRBJ1-2; D unresolved. The CDR3 covers 15 residues. Germline V gene data show CDR1 as SGHTS and CDR2 as YDEGEE. V was clipped by 1 base and J by 7 bases, with 17 bases between them. The CDR3 sequence is CASSLSRGGIRGYTF. The CDR3 DNA is TGTGCCAGCAGCTTGTCGCGGGGAGGTATTCGTGGCTACACCTTC.